The TCR beta chain described here comes from a study of shared clonotypes between healthy human individuals. Notes on the study in general: Several donors held approximately 4.6% of naive CD4 clonotypes in common.

A deep-level run was used for the assay. Sorted-subset replicate PCR reactions contained 200 to 250 ng DNA, corresponding to approximately 30,000 T cell genomes. Using immunoSEQ multiplex PCR, the repertoire was profiled, and TCRdb retains in-frame clones only, with some absent. The sample lists nearly 1 million clones, over 60% occurring once. Concerning this clone itself: Its specificity is unknown.

The ends were cut back, 1 base at V and 5 bases at J, with 12 bases in the middle. The germline CDR1 and CDR2 sequences are SGHRS and YFSETQ. This CDR3 spans 15 amino acids. This clonotype was obtained from a man aged 18-30 years in good health. Input material: memory CD4+ T cells sorted from blood. Sample subset: CD45RA-negative fraction. The genes are TRBV5-1 and TRBJ2-2; weak D call: TRBD1 (6 bases). CDR3 loop: CASSLRGGDTGELFF. The CDR3 DNA follows: TGCGCCAGCAGCTTGAGAGGGGGAGATACCGGGGAGCTGTTTTTT.